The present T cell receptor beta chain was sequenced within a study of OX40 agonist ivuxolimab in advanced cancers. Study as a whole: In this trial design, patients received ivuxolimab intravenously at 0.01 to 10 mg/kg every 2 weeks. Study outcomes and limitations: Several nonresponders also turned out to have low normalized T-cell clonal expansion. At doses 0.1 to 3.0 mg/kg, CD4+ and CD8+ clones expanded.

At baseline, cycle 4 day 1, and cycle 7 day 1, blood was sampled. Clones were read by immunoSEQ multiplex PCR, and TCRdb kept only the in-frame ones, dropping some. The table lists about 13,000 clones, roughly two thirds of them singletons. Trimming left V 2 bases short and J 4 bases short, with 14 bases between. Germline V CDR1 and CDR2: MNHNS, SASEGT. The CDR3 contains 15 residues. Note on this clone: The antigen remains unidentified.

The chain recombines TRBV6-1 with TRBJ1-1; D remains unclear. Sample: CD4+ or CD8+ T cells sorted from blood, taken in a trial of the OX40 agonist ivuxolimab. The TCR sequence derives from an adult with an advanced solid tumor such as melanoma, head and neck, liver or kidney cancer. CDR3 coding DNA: TGTGCCAGCAGTGAATCGGCCGGTGGAGGCACTGAAGCTTTCTTT. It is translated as CASSESAGGGTEAFF.